This is a list of T cell receptor beta chains from one sample in a study of blood T cell repertoires in COVID-19. Profiling relied on immunoSEQ multiplex PCR, and the TCRdb table lists in-frame clones only, not all of them. Among about 150,000 clones, under 90% were seen once, and the ten largest hold around 7.1%. The source material was PBMCs or T cells enriched from blood (not recorded which). The origin of the receptors is a man aged 45-65 years who had recovered from COVID-19. Each CDR3 is given with its conserved first and last residue. The D gene is left open where the match is weak. Only part of the rows carry a size: once, few, many, or a class if the clone is expanded.

>TRBV4-1|-|TRBD2|TRBJ2-5
CASSQGFWRGVRSETQYF
TGCGCCAGCAGCCAAGGGTTTTGGCGGGGGGTGAGGTCAGAGACCCAGTACTTC
>TRBV7-2|-|-|TRBJ1-2
CASTQGRGYGYTF
TGTGCCAGCACCCAGGGGAGGGGCTATGGCTACACCTTC
>TRBV6-5|-|TRBD1|TRBJ2-2
CASSPGQPGELFF
TGTGCCAGCAGCCCGGGACAGCCCGGGGAGCTGTTTTTT
>TRBV15|-|TRBD1|TRBJ1-1
CATSRDDRGLANTEAFF
TGTGCCACCAGCAGAGACGACAGGGGCCTTGCGAACACTGAAGCTTTCTTT
>TRBV6-5|-|-|TRBJ1-3
CASRADSHSGNTIYF
TGTGCCAGCAGGGCCGACTCACACTCTGGAAACACCATATATTTT
>TRBV6-1|-|-|TRBJ2-5
CASSASLNSARQTQYF
TGTGCCAGCAGTGCGTCCTTGAATAGCGCAAGACAGACCCAGTACTTC
>TRBV29-1|-|TRBD1|TRBJ1-1
CSVPGGRGANTEAFF
TGCAGCGTTCCAGGGGGCAGGGGGGCGAACACTGAAGCTTTCTTT
>TRBV29-1|once|-|TRBJ1-4
CSVGMALTEKLFF
TGCAGCGTTGGGATGGCACTAACTGAAAAACTGTTTTTT
>TRBV19|-|-|TRBJ1-2
CASSINRNYGYTF
TGTGCCAGTAGTATAAACAGAAACTATGGCTACACCTTC
>TRBV20-1|-|-|TRBJ1-1
CSASRPRGNTEAFF
TGCAGTGCTAGTCGTCCCAGGGGGAACACTGAAGCTTTCTTT
>TRBV19|-|TRBD1|TRBJ1-1
CASSMPRQGWATEAFF
TGTGCCAGTAGTATGCCCCGACAGGGGTGGGCCACTGAAGCTTTCTTT
>TRBV5-6|-|TRBD1|TRBJ2-6
CASSRGQGPSSGANVLTF
TGTGCCAGCAGCCGCGGACAGGGCCCCTCCTCTGGGGCCAACGTCCTGACTTTC
>TRBV6-1|-|-|TRBJ1-1
CASSERGATEAFF
TGTGCCAGCAGTGAGCGGGGGGCAACTGAAGCTTTCTTT
>TRBV4-1|-|TRBD1|TRBJ1-4
CASSRQGITNEKLFF
TGCGCCAGCAGCCGACAGGGAATAACTAATGAAAAACTGTTTTTT
>TRBV9|-|-|TRBJ2-3
CASSLLPRGDNTDTQYF
TGTGCCAGCAGCCTTCTCCCCAGGGGGGACAACACAGATACGCAGTATTTT
>TRBV7-2|-|-|TRBJ2-1
CASSLVGRLGARNYNEQFF
TGTGCCAGCAGCTTAGTGGGGAGATTGGGGGCGCGTAACTACAATGAGCAGTTCTTC
>TRBV7-6|-|TRBD1|TRBJ2-7
CASSLGRQGASYEQYF
TGTGCCAGCAGCTTAGGTAGACAGGGGGCGTCCTACGAGCAGTACTTC
>TRBV5-6|once|-|TRBJ2-7
CASSMRGRLSYEQYF
TGTGCCAGCAGCATGCGGGGGCGCCTCTCCTACGAGCAGTACTTC
>TRBV9|-|-|TRBJ2-2
CASTQFGGRNTGELFF
TGTGCCAGCACTCAATTCGGGGGAAGGAACACCGGGGAGCTGTTTTTT
>TRBV7-9|-|-|TRBJ2-1
CASSLSSLYNEQFF
TGTGCCAGCAGCTTATCTAGCCTCTACAATGAGCAGTTCTTC
>TRBV9|-|TRBD2|TRBJ2-1
CASTPTSGGSYNEQFF
TGTGCCAGCACCCCAACTAGCGGGGGGTCCTACAATGAGCAGTTCTTC
>TRBV2|-|TRBD1|TRBJ2-4
CASSFGQGPPKNIQYF
TGTGCCAGCAGTTTCGGACAGGGGCCGCCCAAAAACATTCAGTACTTC
>TRBV6-2/TRBV6-3|-|TRBD1|TRBJ2-5
CASSYPRTGGETQYF
TGTGCCAGCAGTTACCCCAGGACAGGGGGAGAGACCCAGTACTTC
>TRBV5-1|-|TRBD2|TRBJ2-3
CASSLGLAGATDTQYF
TGCGCCAGCAGCTTGGGGCTAGCGGGGGCCACAGATACGCAGTATTTT
>TRBV4-2|-|TRBD1|TRBJ1-1
CASSQTGGPAFF
TGTGCCAGCAGCCAGACAGGGGGCCCAGCTTTCTTT
>TRBV9|-|-|TRBJ1-3
CASSVGGSWENTIYF
TGTGCCAGCAGCGTAGGAGGGAGTTGGGAAAACACCATATATTTT
>TRBV4-2|-|-|TRBJ1-2
CASSQERAGRHGYTF
TGTGCCAGCAGCCAAGAAAGGGCAGGGCGCCATGGCTACACCTTC
>TRBV7-6|-|-|TRBJ1-1
CASSLNTMNTEAFF
TGTGCCAGCAGCTTAAACACGATGAACACTGAAGCTTTCTTT
>TRBV15|-|-|TRBJ2-5
CATSQQGGETQYF
TGTGCCACCAGCCAGCAGGGTGGAGAGACCCAGTACTTC
>TRBV11-3|once|-|TRBJ2-3
CASSLPSGVTDTQYF
TGTGCCAGCAGCTTACCTTCGGGGGTAACAGATACGCAGTATTTT
>TRBV6-5|-|-|TRBJ2-1
CASSTYGGMSEQFF
TGTGCCAGCAGTACATACGGGGGTATGAGTGAGCAGTTCTTC
>TRBV5-1|-|-|TRBJ1-3
CASSLGGVSGNTIYF
TGCGCCAGCAGCTTAGGCGGGGTTAGTGGTAACACCATATATTTT
>TRBV11-3|once|TRBD1|TRBJ2-5
CASSLGTGGETQYF
TGTGCCAGCAGCTTAGGGACAGGGGGAGAGACCCAGTACTTC
>TRBV9|once|-|TRBJ2-1
CASGGVDNEQFF
TGTGCCAGCGGCGGAGTAGACAATGAGCAGTTCTTC
>TRBV2|-|TRBD1|TRBJ1-2
CASRGQAYGYTF
TGTGCCAGCAGGGGACAGGCCTATGGCTACACCTTC
>TRBV2|-|TRBD1|TRBJ1-1
CASTSHRGGNTEAFF
TGTGCCAGCACTTCCCACAGGGGGGGGAACACTGAAGCTTTCTTT
>TRBV19|-|TRBD1|TRBJ2-7
CASTHLIDRVHEQYF
TGTGCCAGTACCCACCTCATCGACAGGGTGCACGAGCAGTACTTC
>TRBV27|-|TRBD2|TRBJ2-5
CASSPSRLAGYKETQYF
TGTGCCAGCAGTCCCAGCCGACTAGCGGGGTACAAGGAGACCCAGTACTTC
>TRBV28|-|TRBD1|TRBJ1-1
CASSGWGKGQMNTEAFF
TGTGCCAGCAGCGGATGGGGCAAGGGACAGATGAACACTGAAGCTTTCTTT
>TRBV28|-|TRBD1|TRBJ1-2
CASSRGGTYGYTF
TGTGCCAGCAGTCGAGGGGGCACCTATGGCTACACCTTC
>TRBV5-1|-|TRBD1|TRBJ2-7
CASSLQGEGSEQYF
TGCGCCAGCAGCCTACAGGGGGAAGGGTCCGAGCAGTACTTC
>TRBV11-1|-|TRBD1|TRBJ1-1
CASSFDRGRSTEAFF
TGTGCCAGCAGCTTTGACAGGGGGCGCAGCACTGAAGCTTTCTTT
>TRBV7-9|-|TRBD1|TRBJ2-7
CASSIAGGALYEQYF
TGTGCCAGCAGCATTGCAGGGGGTGCGCTCTACGAGCAGTACTTC
>TRBV5-5|-|-|TRBJ2-5
CASSRSGGAGQETQYF
TGTGCCAGCAGCCGGTCGGGGGGCGCGGGGCAAGAGACCCAGTACTTC
>TRBV9|few|TRBD2|TRBJ2-1
CASSPGTSGNNEQFF
TGTGCCAGCAGCCCGGGGACTAGCGGAAACAATGAGCAGTTCTTC
>TRBV18|-|TRBD1|TRBJ1-2
CASSPPRGQGNGYTF
TGTGCCAGCTCACCACCGAGGGGACAGGGGAATGGCTACACCTTC
>TRBV7-9|-|-|TRBJ2-1
CASSLVGGPSYNEQFF
TGTGCCAGCAGCTTAGTCGGGGGGCCGTCCTACAATGAGCAGTTCTTC
>TRBV18|-|-|TRBJ1-1
CASSPLAITEAFF
TGTGCCAGCTCACCACTTGCTATTACTGAAGCTTTCTTT
>TRBV5-8|-|-|TRBJ2-5
CASSLMVEAGTQYF
TGTGCCAGCAGCTTGATGGTTGAGGCCGGGACCCAGTACTTC
>TRBV29-1|-|TRBD1|TRBJ1-2
CSVEDLRVDRGSEYGYTF
TGCAGCGTTGAAGATCTTCGTGTGGACAGGGGGTCTGAGTATGGCTACACCTTC
>TRBV19|-|TRBD1|TRBJ2-3
CASGNRGQDTQYF
TGTGCCAGCGGGAACAGGGGGCAAGATACGCAGTATTTT
>TRBV30|-|TRBD1|TRBJ1-2
CAWSTGDRVSGYTF
TGTGCCTGGAGTACCGGGGACAGGGTTTCTGGCTACACCTTC
>TRBV7-7|few|TRBD2|TRBJ2-1
CASSLGGDYSKEQFF
TGTGCCAGCAGCTTAGGGGGGGACTACAGCAAGGAGCAGTTCTTC
>TRBV11-3|-|TRBD1|TRBJ1-1
CASSVRDSRRTEAFF
TGTGCCAGCAGCGTCCGGGACAGTCGAAGAACTGAAGCTTTCTTT
>TRBV3-1/TRBV3-2|-|-|TRBJ2-1
CASSQGAIIRNNEQFF
TGTGCCAGCAGCCAAGGGGCGATCATCAGGAACAATGAGCAGTTCTTC
>TRBV5-1|-|TRBD1|TRBJ2-5
CASSPRGGTGGETQYF
TGCGCCAGCAGCCCGAGAGGAGGGACAGGGGGAGAGACCCAGTACTTC
>TRBV27|-|TRBD2|TRBJ2-3
CASSLSRRGSDTQYF
TGTGCCAGCAGTCTATCTAGGCGGGGGTCGGATACGCAGTATTTT
>TRBV23-1|-|-|TRBJ2-1
CASSRSPYPYNEQFF
TGCGCCAGCAGTCGCTCACCCTATCCCTACAATGAGCAGTTCTTC
>TRBV10-3|-|TRBD2|TRBJ2-1
CAISGTSGINEQFF
TGTGCCATCAGCGGGACTAGCGGAATTAATGAGCAGTTCTTC